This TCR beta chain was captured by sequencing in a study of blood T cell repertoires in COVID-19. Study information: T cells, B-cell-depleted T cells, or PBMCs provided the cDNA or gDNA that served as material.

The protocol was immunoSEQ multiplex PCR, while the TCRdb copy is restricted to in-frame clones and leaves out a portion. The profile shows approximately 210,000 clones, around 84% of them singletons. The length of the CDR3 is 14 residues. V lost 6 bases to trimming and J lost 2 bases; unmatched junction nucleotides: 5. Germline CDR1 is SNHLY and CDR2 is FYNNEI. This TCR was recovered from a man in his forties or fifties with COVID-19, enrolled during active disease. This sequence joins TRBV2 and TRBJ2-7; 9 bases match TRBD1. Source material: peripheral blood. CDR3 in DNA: TGTGCCAGCAGGGGGGACAGGGCCACCTACGAGCAGTACTTC. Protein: CASRGDRATYEQYF.